This T cell receptor (beta chain) was retrieved from a study of cytomegalovirus exposure and HLA in healthy donors. About the study: About 85 million unique TCR sequences came from HLA-typed donors in an early release.

V shed 4 bases and J shed 6 bases, with 7 bases lying between them. The CDR3 runs to 11 residues. CDR1 is SQVTM and CDR2 is ANQGSEA in the germline V gene. This clone was seen just once. Its antigen is undetermined. Findings and limits, study-wide: According to an earlier analysis, most TCR beta V segments yielded productive rearrangements about 87% or about 30% of the time.

Vbeta (60) and Jbeta (13) primers were used in the PCR. Some clones are missing from TCRdb's copy, which holds only in-frame ones; the method was immunoSEQ multiplex PCR. Of around 150,000 clones listed, 76% are singletons. The specimen was PBMCs. The chain recombines TRBV29-1 with TRBJ2-1; the D is unclear. The TCR comes from a man aged 18-30 years in good health and CMV-seronegative. Here the CDR3 DNA reads TGCAGCGTTGGCAAGAGCAATGAGCAGTTCTTC. It specifies CSVGKSNEQFF.